This record covers a single TCR beta chain. The sample comes from a study of blood T cell repertoires in COVID-19. Trimming left V 4 bases short and J 2 bases short, with 12 bases between. CDR1 and CDR2 from the germline V gene are SGDLS and YYNGEE. This CDR3 has 14 residues. The assay was immunoSEQ multiplex PCR, and TCRdb's table has in-frame clones only and misses some. Of some 31,000 clones listed, about 90% are singletons. The specimen sequenced was peripheral blood. The receptor was derived from a man between 60 and 75 years old with active COVID-19. This sequence joins TRBV9 and TRBJ1-2, with D perhaps TRBD1 (5 bases). The CDR3 DNA reads as TGTGCCAGCAGCCCCCAGCGGGACAACTATGGCTACACCTTC. This gives the protein CASSPQRDNYGYTF.